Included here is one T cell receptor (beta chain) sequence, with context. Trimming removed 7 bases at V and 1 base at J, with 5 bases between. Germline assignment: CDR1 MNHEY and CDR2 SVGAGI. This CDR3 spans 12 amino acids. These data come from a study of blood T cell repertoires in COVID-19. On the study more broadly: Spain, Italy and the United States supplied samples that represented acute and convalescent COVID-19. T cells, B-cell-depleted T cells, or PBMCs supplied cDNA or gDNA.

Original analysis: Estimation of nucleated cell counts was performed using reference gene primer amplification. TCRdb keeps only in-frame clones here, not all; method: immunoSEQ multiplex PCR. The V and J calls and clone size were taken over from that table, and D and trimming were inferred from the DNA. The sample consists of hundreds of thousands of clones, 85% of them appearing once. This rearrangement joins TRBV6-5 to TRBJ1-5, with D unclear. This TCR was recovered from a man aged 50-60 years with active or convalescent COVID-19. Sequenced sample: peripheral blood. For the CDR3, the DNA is TGTGCCAGCAACGGGAGCAATCAGCCCCAGCATTTT. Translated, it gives CASNGSNQPQHF.